These 18 T cell receptor beta chains originate from one sample sequenced in a study of shared clonotypes between healthy human individuals. TCRdb's table, derived via immunoSEQ multiplex PCR, lists solely in-frame clones and lacks some. In the table there are roughly 1,600,000 clones, about 98.5% of which are singletons. The sequenced sample consisted of naive CD4+ T cells sorted from blood. Subset noted: CD45RA+ positively selected. The receptors originated from a man in his thirties or forties in good health.

The chain combines TRBV28 with TRBJ2-7; D not certain. V was cut by 2 bases and J by 2 bases, with 10 bases left in between. Germline CDR1 is MDHEN and CDR2 is SYDVKM. There are 14 residues in the CDR3. As DNA, the CDR3 is TGTGCCAGCAGTTTACCCGGATTTACCTACGAGCAGTACTTC. Amino acids: CASSLPGFTYEQYF.

Notes on this clone: This specimen includes other DNA sequences encoding the same CDR3. V usage is TRBV5-1 and J usage is TRBJ2-1; TRBD1 matches 7 bases. CDR1 is SGHRS, CDR2 YFSETQ, per germline. The CDR3 has 15 amino acids. V gave up 4 bases and J gave up 0 bases; unmatched junction bases: 4. The CDR3 region has the DNA TGCGCCAGCAGCCCCAGACAGGGCTCCTACAATGAGCAGTTCTTC. Translation gives CASSPRQGSYNEQFF.

The rearrangement links TRBV10-3 to TRBJ2-7; D may be TRBD2 (6 bases). V lost 1 base and J lost 4, with 11 bases in between. The CDR3 sequence is 14 residues long. Germline CDR1 ENHRY, CDR2 SYGVKD. CDR3 bases: TGTGCCATCAGTGAGTTTGGTAGCGGATACGAGCAGTACTTC. Residues: CAISEFGSGYEQYF.

This sequence joins TRBV6-1 and TRBJ2-1, with D perhaps given as TRBD1 or TRBD2 (5 bases each). The length of the CDR3 is 15 residues. Deletions cut 1 base from V and 4 bases from J, with 11 bases between. Germline loops: CDR1 MNHNS, CDR2 SASEGT. This CDR3 reads CASSEGGARYNEQFF. DNA of the CDR3: TGTGCCAGCAGTGAAGGAGGGGCTCGATACAATGAGCAGTTCTTC.

The chain recombines TRBV7-9 with TRBJ2-1; the match to TRBD2 covers 7 bases. CDR3 length equals 15 residues. Germline trimming cut 8 bases from V and 3 bases from J; bases unmatched to any gene: 10. Germline V gene sequence: CDR1 SEHNR, CDR2 FQNEAQ (reference sequence). DNA for the CDR3: TGTGCCAGCCTTTCTGCGGGAGAGCGCTACAATGAGCAGTTCTTC. Translating gives CASLSAGERYNEQFF.

V usage is TRBV5-1 and J usage is TRBJ1-2; 8 bases are a match to TRBD1. Germline V gene sequence: CDR1 SGHRS, CDR2 YFSETQ. With V trimmed by 3 bases and J by 7 bases, 11 bases remained unmatched. CDR3 size: 15 residues. The CDR3 DNA reads TGCGCCAGCAGCTCGGGGGACAGGAATTGGGGTGGCTACACCTTC. Its translation: CASSSGDRNWGGYTF. Together with reference TRBV5-1 and TRBJ1-2, the CDR3 gives the full variable domain: KAGVTQTPRYLIKTRGQQVTLSCSPISGHRSVSWYQQTPGQGLQFLFEYFSETQRNKGNFPGRFSGRQFSNSRSEMNVSTLELGDSALYLCASSSGDRNWGGYTFGSGTRLTVV.

V gene TRBV28 combines with J gene TRBJ1-1, with TRBD1 identical over 7 bases. The CDR3 covers 13 residues. Germline V CDR1 and CDR2: MDHEN, SYDVKM. V shed 6 bases, J shed 4 bases, and the junction held 5 bases outside the gene matches. CDR3: CASRRQGPTEAFF. DNA of the CDR3: TGTGCCAGCAGGCGACAGGGACCCACTGAAGCTTTCTTT.

The chain carries TRBV5-1 and TRBJ2-7, with D perhaps matching TRBD1 or TRBD2 (5 bases each). Germline assignment: CDR1 SGHRS and CDR2 YFSETQ. The V and J ends lost 4 bases and 7 bases respectively, with 21 bases between them. The CDR3 has 15 residues. The CDR3 bases are TGCGCCAGCAGCCAGGCTTCGGGGCTTCCCGGTGAGCAGTACTTC. This sequence encodes CASSQASGLPGEQYF. Supplemented by reference TRBV5-1 and TRBJ2-7, the full variable domain reads KAGVTQTPRYLIKTRGQQVTLSCSPISGHRSVSWYQQTPGQGLQFLFEYFSETQRNKGNFPGRFSGRQFSNSRSEMNVSTLELGDSALYLCASSQASGLPGEQYFGPGTRLTVT.

This clone was seen once. The V call is TRBV10-2, the J call TRBJ2-3, with 9 nucleotides matching TRBD2. Germline trimming cut 8 bases from V and 2 bases from J; bases unmatched to any gene: 8. Germline V gene sequence: CDR1 WSHSY, CDR2 SAAADI. CDR3 length: 15 amino acids. The CDR3 reads CASLQREASTDTQYF. The CDR3 nucleotides read TGCGCCAGCCTTCAGCGGGAGGCGTCCACAGATACGCAGTATTTT.

The chain carries TRBV18 and TRBJ2-5; D perhaps matches TRBD2 (5 bases). Between the trimmed V and J ends, which lost 1 base and 2 bases, there was a span of 8 bases. Germline CDR1 and CDR2: KGHSH and LQKENI. The CDR3 contains 14 residues. The CDR3 sequence is CASSPQPGQETQYF. CDR3 bases: TGTGCCAGCTCACCACAACCGGGACAAGAGACCCAGTACTTC.

The chain recombines TRBV5-1 with TRBJ2-7; D possibly corresponds to TRBD2 (7 bases). This CDR3 has 13 amino acids. Trimming stripped 3 bases from V and 5 bases from J, with 12 bases between. Per the germline V gene, CDR1 is SGHRS and CDR2 is YFSETQ. CDR3: CASSSSGGHEQYF. The CDR3 DNA sequence: TGCGCCAGCAGCTCCTCGGGGGGCCACGAGCAGTACTTC.

V is TRBV6-1 and J is TRBJ1-1; D is unresolved. Trimming cost V 6 bases and J 5 bases, with 16 bases left between them. Germline CDR1 reads MNHNS; CDR2 reads SASEGT. CDR3 size: 14 residues. The CDR3 DNA reads as TGTGCCAGCAGCTTTTCAGGTCTGGGGACTGAAGCTTTCTTT. It specifies CASSFSGLGTEAFF.

The chain combines TRBV7-2 with TRBJ2-2, with 7 positions matching TRBD1. Germline values: CDR1 SGHTA, CDR2 FQGNSA. This CDR3 contains 16 residues. J lost 4 bases, V lost 6 bases, and 11 bases had no gene match. The CDR3 loop reads CASRIGTGVGTGELFF. DNA of the CDR3: TGTGCCAGCAGAATAGGTACAGGGGTAGGCACCGGGGAGCTGTTTTTT.

The chain couples TRBV11-2 to TRBJ2-7, with 14 bases lining up with TRBD2. The CDR3 runs 15 residues. Germline V lookup: CDR1 SGHAT, CDR2 FQNNGV. V shed 3 bases and J 6 bases; nucleotides not matched to a gene: 4. CDR3 sequence: CASSLGGLAGGEQYF. The CDR3 region has the DNA TGTGCCAGCAGCTTGGGTGGACTAGCGGGAGGCGAGCAGTACTTC.

The gene calls are TRBV11-2 and TRBJ1-4; D gene unclear. Germline CDR1 SGHAT, CDR2 FQNNGV. This CDR3 spans 15 amino acids. Trimming took 1 base from V and 2 from J, leaving 8 bases between them. The DNA of the CDR3 is TGTGCCAGCAGCTTAGGCACGGGGACTAATGAAAAACTGTTTTTT. Amino acids: CASSLGTGTNEKLFF.

This chain links TRBV5-6 with TRBJ2-7, with D unresolved. The germline CDR1 and CDR2 sequences are SGHDT and YYEEEE. The V and J ends lost 2 bases and 0 bases respectively, with 15 bases between them. The CDR3 is 16 residues long. CDR3 DNA sequence: TGTGCCAGCAGCTTTAACGTGATTGGGGTCTCCTACGAGCAGTACTTC. It encodes CASSFNVIGVSYEQYF.

This chain joins TRBV13 and TRBJ1-1; D is possibly TRBD1 (5 bases). V was cut by 2 bases and J by 0 bases, with 7 bases left in between. Germline V gives CDR1 PRHDT, CDR2 FYEKMQ (reference sequence). The CDR3 is 14 amino acids. The CDR3, as DNA: TGTGCCAGCAGCTTAATGGGGGTGAACACTGAAGCTTTCTTT. This translates into CASSLMGVNTEAFF.

The rearrangement uses TRBV7-9 and TRBJ2-7; TRBD2 agrees at 8 bases. Germline loops: CDR1 SEHNR, CDR2 FQNEAQ (reference sequence). Losses at the gene ends were 1 base for V and 3 bases for J; bases not matched to a gene: 5. This CDR3 is 15 amino acids long. The CDR3 reads CASSLGLAGVYEQYF. The CDR3 DNA reads TGTGCCAGCAGCTTAGGTCTAGCGGGCGTCTACGAGCAGTACTTC.